This is a list of T cell receptor beta chains from one sample in a study of cytomegalovirus exposure and HLA in healthy donors. Assay used: immunoSEQ multiplex PCR; TCRdb lists only in-frame clones, some missing. Here the sample spans roughly 67,000 clones, 91% being singletons. The sample taken for sequencing was PBMCs. Source of these receptors: a man between 18 and 35 years old in good health and CMV-seronegative. Each CDR3 is given with its conserved first and last residue. D genes are given only for firm matches. Clone size is stated in some rows and not others, as once, few, many or a class when expanded.

J: TRBJ2-2; size: -; V: TRBV18; D: -; CDR3: CASSPGGATGELFF; DNA: TGTGCCAGCTCACCAGGGGGGGCCACCGGGGAGCTGTTTTTT
J: TRBJ2-2; size: -; V: TRBV11-2; D: -; CDR3: CASSLAGLLTGELFF; DNA: TGTGCCAGCAGCTTAGCGGGACTCCTCACCGGGGAGCTGTTTTTT
J: TRBJ2-5; size: -; V: TRBV6-1; D: -; CDR3: CATTMWEGEETQYF; DNA: TGTGCCACTACGATGTGGGAGGGGGAAGAGACCCAGTACTTC
J: TRBJ2-3; size: -; V: TRBV2; D: TRBD1; CDR3: CATSQGVGYGDTQYF; DNA: TGTGCCACCAGTCAGGGGGTCGGCTACGGAGATACGCAGTATTTT
J: TRBJ2-7; size: -; V: TRBV7-9; D: -; CDR3: CASSLGAVPSYEQYF; DNA: TGTGCCAGCAGCTTAGGGGCCGTTCCCTCCTACGAGCAGTACTTC
J: TRBJ1-2; size: -; V: TRBV2; D: TRBD1; CDR3: CASSDPGQADGYTF; DNA: TGTGCCAGCAGTGACCCGGGACAGGCGGATGGCTACACCTTC
J: TRBJ2-7; size: once; V: TRBV12-2; D: -; CDR3: CASRLAKDRGSYEQYF; DNA: TGTGCAAGTCGCTTAGCGAAGGACAGGGGATCCTACGAGCAGTACTTC
J: TRBJ2-7; size: few; V: TRBV7-2; D: TRBD2; CDR3: CASSWGLAAPLLSYEQYF; DNA: TGTGCCAGCAGCTGGGGACTAGCGGCGCCTCTACTCTCCTACGAGCAGTACTTC
J: TRBJ2-1; size: -; V: TRBV29-1; D: -; CDR3: CSVNKQETLPYNEQFF; DNA: TGCAGCGTTAACAAACAGGAAACATTGCCCTACAATGAGCAGTTCTTC
J: TRBJ1-2; size: once; V: TRBV18; D: -; CDR3: CASSPVSRGSGYTF; DNA: TGTGCCAGCTCACCCGTATCGCGGGGCAGTGGCTACACCTTC
J: TRBJ2-2; size: -; V: TRBV5-4; D: TRBD2; CDR3: CASSPGGSGRPAGELFF; DNA: TGTGCCAGCAGCCCCGGGGGGAGCGGGAGGCCGGCCGGGGAGCTGTTTTTT
J: TRBJ2-3; size: -; V: TRBV28; D: TRBD2; CDR3: CASSPTSGSGTDTQYF; DNA: TGTGCCAGCAGTCCGACTAGCGGGAGTGGGACAGATACGCAGTATTTT
J: TRBJ2-1; size: -; V: TRBV7-3; D: TRBD1; CDR3: CASSPGTVSSNEQFF; DNA: TGTGCCAGCAGCCCCGGGACAGTATCTTCCAATGAGCAGTTCTTC
J: TRBJ2-6; size: -; V: TRBV9; D: -; CDR3: CASSVVSVSGANVLTF; DNA: TGTGCCAGCAGCGTAGTTTCTGTATCTGGGGCCAACGTCCTGACTTTC
J: TRBJ2-7; size: once; V: TRBV11-2; D: -; CDR3: CASSLVFAVHLAYEQYF; DNA: TGTGCCAGCAGCTTAGTCTTCGCGGTTCACCTCGCCTACGAGCAGTACTTC
J: TRBJ2-2; size: -; V: TRBV18; D: TRBD2; CDR3: CASSPQTSGSIFAGELFF; DNA: TGTGCCAGCTCACCACAGACTAGCGGGAGTATTTTTGCCGGGGAGCTGTTTTTT
J: TRBJ2-1; size: once; V: TRBV7-3; D: TRBD2; CDR3: CASSSAVRGRWPSGSFYNEQFF; DNA: TGTGCCAGCAGCTCAGCCGTTAGGGGGCGGTGGCCTAGCGGGAGTTTCTACAATGAGCAGTTCTTC
J: TRBJ2-4; size: -; V: TRBV11-2; D: TRBD2; CDR3: CASSLDGELAGAKNIQYF; DNA: TGTGCCAGCAGCTTAGATGGGGAACTAGCGGGAGCCAAAAACATTCAGTACTTC
J: TRBJ1-2; size: -; V: TRBV28; D: TRBD1; CDR3: CASSLARGQGATF; DNA: TGTGCCAGCAGTTTAGCCAGAGGACAGGGGGCCACCTTC
J: TRBJ2-7; size: -; V: TRBV29-1; D: -; CDR3: CSVRTSSYEQYF; DNA: TGCAGCGTTAGGACAAGCTCCTACGAGCAGTACTTC
J: TRBJ2-1; size: -; V: TRBV7-8; D: -; CDR3: CASSLASVYEQFF; DNA: TGTGCCAGCAGCTTAGCGAGTGTATATGAGCAGTTCTTC
J: TRBJ1-2; size: -; V: TRBV2; D: -; CDR3: CASSEGGTHTSGYTF; DNA: TGTGCCAGCAGTGAGGGTGGGACACACACTAGTGGCTACACCTTC
J: TRBJ1-4; size: -; V: TRBV2; D: -; CDR3: CASSEPVATNEKLFF; DNA: TGTGCCAGCAGCGAGCCGGTGGCAACTAATGAAAAACTGTTTTTT
J: TRBJ2-7; size: -; V: TRBV27; D: TRBD1; CDR3: CASHRQGSSYEQYF; DNA: TGTGCCAGCCATCGACAGGGGTCCTCCTACGAGCAGTACTTC
J: TRBJ2-1; size: -; V: TRBV6-1; D: TRBD1; CDR3: CASSGADRPYNEQFF; DNA: TGTGCCAGCAGTGGTGCGGACAGGCCCTACAATGAGCAGTTCTTC
J: TRBJ2-1; size: -; V: TRBV5-1; D: -; CDR3: CASSFGATSSYNEQFF; DNA: TGCGCCAGCAGCTTTGGGGCAACGAGCTCCTACAATGAGCAGTTCTTC
J: TRBJ2-7; size: -; V: TRBV2; D: -; CDR3: CASSTDSSSYEQYF; DNA: TGTGCCAGCTCCACGGACTCTAGCTCCTACGAGCAGTACTTC
J: TRBJ2-2; size: -; V: TRBV7-2; D: -; CDR3: CASSLVVGDTGELFF; DNA: TGTGCCAGCAGCTTAGTTGTGGGAGACACCGGGGAGCTGTTTTTT
J: TRBJ2-3; size: few; V: TRBV6-4; D: -; CDR3: CASSLADTDTQYF; DNA: TGTGCCAGCAGTTTAGCGGACACAGATACGCAGTATTTT
J: TRBJ2-7; size: -; V: TRBV7-2; D: -; CDR3: CASSPSTGRPPYEQYF; DNA: TGTGCCAGCAGTCCATCGACCGGGAGACCTCCTTACGAGCAGTACTTC
J: TRBJ2-7; size: -; V: TRBV10-3; D: TRBD2; CDR3: CATTALAGSYEQYF; DNA: TGTGCCACGACGGCACTAGCGGGCTCCTACGAGCAGTACTTC
J: TRBJ2-2; size: -; V: TRBV5-4; D: TRBD1; CDR3: CASSPRDRAGELFF; DNA: TGTGCCAGCAGCCCGAGAGACAGGGCCGGGGAGCTGTTTTTT
J: TRBJ2-7; size: -; V: TRBV2; D: -; CDR3: CASRGETYEQYF; DNA: TGTGCCAGCAGGGGCGAAACCTACGAGCAGTACTTC
J: TRBJ2-5; size: -; V: TRBV18; D: TRBD2; CDR3: CASSSTTGEGETQYF; DNA: TGTGCCAGCTCCTCCACTACCGGGGAGGGAGAGACCCAGTACTTC
J: TRBJ2-1; size: -; V: TRBV27; D: -; CDR3: CASPLGVMGSSYNEQFF; DNA: TGTGCCAGCCCACTAGGAGTAATGGGGAGCTCCTACAATGAGCAGTTCTTC
J: TRBJ2-5; size: -; V: TRBV2; D: -; CDR3: CASSSTLQETQYF; DNA: TGTGCCAGCAGTTCTACCCTCCAAGAGACCCAGTACTTC
J: TRBJ2-7; size: -; V: TRBV9; D: TRBD2; CDR3: CASSAGLAGTEQYF; DNA: TGTGCCAGCAGCGCGGGACTAGCGGGAACCGAGCAGTACTTC
J: TRBJ2-2; size: -; V: TRBV30; D: TRBD1; CDR3: CGGTGEAGELFF; DNA: TGTGGAGGGACAGGGGAGGCCGGGGAGCTGTTTTTT
J: TRBJ2-3; size: once; V: TRBV7-8; D: TRBD2; CDR3: CASRATGTSPYF; DNA: TGTGCCAGCAGGGCTACCGGGACTAGCCCGTATTTT
J: TRBJ1-2; size: few; V: TRBV6-5; D: -; CDR3: CASSYGSRGYGYTF; DNA: TGTGCCAGCAGTTACGGATCCCGCGGCTATGGCTACACCTTC
J: TRBJ2-7; size: -; V: TRBV11-2; D: TRBD2; CDR3: CASSLVSGNSYEQYF; DNA: TGTGCCAGCAGCTTAGTGAGCGGGAACTCCTACGAGCAGTACTTC
J: TRBJ2-1; size: -; V: TRBV29-1; D: -; CDR3: CSVAGLDLTNEQFF; DNA: TGCAGCGTTGCAGGGCTAGACCTCACGAATGAGCAGTTCTTC
J: TRBJ2-2; size: -; V: TRBV5-4; D: -; CDR3: CASSLEVGAGELFF; DNA: TGTGCCAGCAGCTTGGAGGTGGGCGCCGGGGAGCTGTTTTTT
J: TRBJ2-5; size: -; V: TRBV5-1; D: TRBD1; CDR3: CASSFGDRVQETQYF; DNA: TGCGCCAGCAGCTTCGGAGACAGGGTCCAAGAGACCCAGTACTTC
J: TRBJ1-1; size: -; V: TRBV7-6; D: -; CDR3: CASSQNRGNTEAFF; DNA: TGTGCCAGCAGCCAAAATAGAGGGAACACTGAAGCTTTCTTT
J: TRBJ1-4; size: -; V: TRBV27; D: TRBD1; CDR3: CASSLFRRSGTGGTNEKLFF; DNA: TGTGCCAGCAGTTTATTTAGGCGTAGCGGGACAGGGGGAACTAATGAAAAACTGTTTTTT
J: TRBJ2-7; size: -; V: TRBV7-2; D: -; CDR3: CASSTDRGFAEQYF; DNA: TGTGCCAGCAGCACGGACAGAGGTTTTGCCGAGCAGTACTTC
J: TRBJ1-5; size: -; V: TRBV7-9; D: -; CDR3: CASSLGDGGEGNQPQHF; DNA: TGTGCCAGCAGCTTAGGTGACGGGGGGGAAGGCAATCAGCCCCAGCATTTT
J: TRBJ2-7; size: few; V: TRBV7-2; D: TRBD1; CDR3: CASSSRTGGEQYF; DNA: TGTGCCAGCAGCTCCAGGACAGGGGGCGAGCAGTACTTC
J: TRBJ2-7; size: -; V: TRBV7-9; D: -; CDR3: CASSLDGSSSYEQYF; DNA: TGTGCCAGCAGCTTAGACGGGAGCAGCTCCTACGAGCAGTACTTC
J: TRBJ2-7; size: -; V: TRBV5-4; D: TRBD2; CDR3: CASSPGTRSYEQYF; DNA: TGTGCCAGCAGCCCCGGGACTAGGTCCTACGAGCAGTACTTC
J: TRBJ2-3; size: -; V: TRBV27; D: -; CDR3: CASSLQGYTQYF; DNA: TGTGCCAGCAGTTTACAGGGATATACGCAGTATTTT
J: TRBJ2-7; size: once; V: TRBV29-1; D: -; CDR3: CSVVGGIYEQYF; DNA: TGCAGCGTTGTTGGGGGCATCTACGAGCAGTACTTC
J: TRBJ2-2; size: -; V: TRBV5-1; D: -; CDR3: CASSLDGAGATGELFF; DNA: TGCGCCAGCAGCTTGGATGGTGCGGGGGCAACCGGGGAGCTGTTTTTT
J: TRBJ2-1; size: -; V: TRBV18; D: TRBD1; CDR3: CASSRDRTNEQFF; DNA: TGTGCCAGCTCCCGGGACAGGACCAATGAGCAGTTCTTC
J: TRBJ2-2; size: -; V: TRBV28; D: TRBD2; CDR3: CASSFQWGPEGLAALVNTGELFF; DNA: TGTGCCAGCAGTTTTCAATGGGGACCAGAGGGACTAGCGGCCCTCGTCAACACCGGGGAGCTGTTTTTT
J: TRBJ1-4; size: -; V: TRBV4-2; D: -; CDR3: CASSQFILGRVATNEKLFF; DNA: TGTGCCAGCAGCCAATTTATCCTGGGCAGGGTTGCAACTAATGAAAAACTGTTTTTT
J: TRBJ2-6; size: -; V: TRBV2; D: -; CDR3: CASSEAELGANVLTF; DNA: TGTGCCAGCAGTGAAGCAGAGCTTGGGGCCAACGTCCTGACTTTC